This record covers a single T cell receptor beta chain. Original processing methods: Estimation of nucleated cell counts relied on the amplification of reference gene primers. Profiling relied on immunoSEQ multiplex PCR, and the TCRdb table lists in-frame clones only, not all of them. V, J and clone size derive from that table, while D and trimming were established from the DNA sequence. Of about 100,000 clones detected, about 88% appear once; the ten largest clones hold about 6.9%. These data come from a study of blood T cell repertoires in COVID-19. For the study at large: T cells, B-cell-depleted T cells, or PBMCs supplied cDNA or gDNA.

The ends were cut back, 3 bases at V and 5 bases at J, with 20 bases in the middle. Germline V lookup: CDR1 LNHNV, CDR2 YYDKDF (reference sequence). This CDR3 region has 16 residues. The chain uses TRBV15 and TRBJ2-7, with TRBD1 as a possible D gene (7 bases). The origin of this receptor is a man aged 25-45 years in a cohort sampled during active COVID-19. The sequencing input was peripheral blood. The chain's CDR3 is CATSRGGGRGVHEQYF. CDR3 in DNA: TGTGCCACCAGCAGGGGGGGCGGCAGGGGGGTTCACGAGCAGTACTTC. Supplemented by reference TRBV15 and TRBJ2-7, the full variable domain reads DAMVIQNPRYQVTQFGKPVTLSCSQTLNHNVMYWYQQKSSQAPKLLFHYYDKDFNNEADTPDNFQSRRPNTSFCFLDIRSPGLGDTAMYLCATSRGGGRGVHEQYFGPGTRLTVT.